A single sample gave rise to the 3 T cell receptor beta chains below, sequenced in a study of T cell responses to AZD1222 COVID-19 vaccine. This table comes from immunoSEQ multiplex PCR, and its TCRdb copy is limited to in-frame clones, with some not included. The table shows fewer than 200,000 clones, with roughly 88% occurring only once. The sample consisted of peripheral blood, taken on day 0 of AZD1222 vaccination. Receptors were obtained from an adult in good health.

V is TRBV9 and J is TRBJ2-7; D uncertain. The CDR3 sequence is 13 residues long. V lost 4 bases, J lost 4 bases, and 12 bases lay in between. Germline lookup yields CDR1 SGDLS and CDR2 YYNGEE. The CDR3 loop is CASSPDGGYEQYF. The CDR3 nucleotides read TGTGCCAGCAGCCCCGACGGTGGATACGAGCAGTACTTC.

V is TRBV5-1 and J is TRBJ1-3, with 8 bases fitting TRBD1. J lost 1 base, V lost 6 bases, and 18 bases had no gene match. The CDR3 runs 19 residues. Germline loops: CDR1 SGHRS, CDR2 YFSETQ. Here the CDR3 DNA reads TGCGCCAGCACGGGGCTCTCAATAGACAGGGGTTTTTCTGGAAACACCATATATTTT. As protein: CASTGLSIDRGFSGNTIYF. The full variable domain, in which reference TRBV5-1 and TRBJ1-3 provide the parts outside the CDR3, is KAGVTQTPRYLIKTRGQQVTLSCSPISGHRSVSWYQQTPGQGLQFLFEYFSETQRNKGNFPGRFSGRQFSNSRSEMNVSTLELGDSALYLCASTGLSIDRGFSGNTIYFGEGSWLTVV.

The chain links TRBV5-4 to TRBJ1-2; TRBD1 agrees at 8 bases. With 4 bases clipped from V and 4 bases from J, the junction kept 6 bases outside the gene matches. The germline V gene encodes CDR1 SGHNT and CDR2 YYREEE (reference sequence). CDR3 size: 14 residues. As DNA, the CDR3 is TGTGCCAGCAGCGCGGACAGGGCCAGCTATGGCTACACCTTC. Translation: CASSADRASYGYTF.